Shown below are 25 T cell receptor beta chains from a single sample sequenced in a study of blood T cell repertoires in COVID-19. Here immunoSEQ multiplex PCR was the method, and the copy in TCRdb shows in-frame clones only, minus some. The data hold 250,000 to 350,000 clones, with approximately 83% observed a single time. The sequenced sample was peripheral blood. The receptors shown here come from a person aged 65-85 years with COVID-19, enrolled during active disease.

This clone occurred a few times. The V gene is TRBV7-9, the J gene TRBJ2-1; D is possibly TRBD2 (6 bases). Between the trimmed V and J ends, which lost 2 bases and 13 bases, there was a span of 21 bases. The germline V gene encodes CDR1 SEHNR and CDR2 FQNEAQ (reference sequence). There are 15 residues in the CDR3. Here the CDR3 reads CASSLLVGLGDFQFF. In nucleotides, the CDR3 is TGTGCCAGCAGCTTATTAGTGGGGTTGGGGGACTTTCAGTTCTTC. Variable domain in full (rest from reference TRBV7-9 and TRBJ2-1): DTGVSQNPRHKITKRGQNVTFRCDPISEHNRLYWYRQTLGQGPEFLTYFQNEAQLEKSRLLSDRFSAERPKGSFSTLEIQRTEQGDSAMYLCASSLLVGLGDFQFFGPGTRLTVL.

The CDR3 spells CASRGQGPTDTQYF. The CDR3 DNA reads TGTGCCTCCCGGGGCCAGGGGCCCACAGATACGCAGTATTTT. The chain recombines TRBV5-8 with TRBJ2-3, with a weak D call TRBD1 (6 bases). Germline V gene data show CDR1 as SGHTS and CDR2 as YDEGEE. Trimming stripped 10 bases from V and 2 bases from J, with 17 bases between. The CDR3 consists of 14 residues.

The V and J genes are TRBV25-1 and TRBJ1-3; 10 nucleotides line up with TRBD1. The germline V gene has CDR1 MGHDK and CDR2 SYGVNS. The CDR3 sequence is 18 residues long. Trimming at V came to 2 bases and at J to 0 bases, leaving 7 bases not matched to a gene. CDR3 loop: CASSEDWTGGASGNTIYF. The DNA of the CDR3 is TGTGCCAGCAGTGAAGACTGGACAGGGGGAGCCTCTGGAAACACCATATATTTT.

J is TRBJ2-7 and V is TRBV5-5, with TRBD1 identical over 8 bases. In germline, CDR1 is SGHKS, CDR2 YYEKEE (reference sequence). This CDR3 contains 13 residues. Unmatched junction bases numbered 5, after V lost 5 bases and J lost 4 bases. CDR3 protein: CASSVTGDYEQYF. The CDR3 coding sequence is TGTGCCAGCAGTGTGACAGGGGATTACGAGCAGTACTTC.

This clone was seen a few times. The DNA for the CDR3 is TGTGCCAGCTCACCTAATGGACAGGGAACAAACACCATATATTTT. It codes for CASSPNGQGTNTIYF. This chain joins TRBV18 and TRBJ1-3; TRBD1 aligns across 8 bases. Per the germline V gene, CDR1 is KGHSH and CDR2 is LQKENI. Trimming at V came to 3 bases and at J to 6 bases, leaving 7 bases not matched to a gene. There are 15 residues in the CDR3.

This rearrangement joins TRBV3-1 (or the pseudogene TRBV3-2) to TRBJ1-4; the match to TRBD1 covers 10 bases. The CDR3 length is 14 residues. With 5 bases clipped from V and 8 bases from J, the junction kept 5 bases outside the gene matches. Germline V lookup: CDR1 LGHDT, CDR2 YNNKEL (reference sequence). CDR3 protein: CASSSDRGREKLFF. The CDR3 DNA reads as TGTGCCAGCAGCTCTGACAGGGGGCGCGAAAAACTGTTTTTT.

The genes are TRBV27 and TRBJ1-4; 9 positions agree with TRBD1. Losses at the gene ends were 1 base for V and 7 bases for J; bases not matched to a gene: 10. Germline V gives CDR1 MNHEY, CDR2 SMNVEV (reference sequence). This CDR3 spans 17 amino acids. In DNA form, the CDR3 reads TGTGCCAGCAGTTTATTGGGGACAGGGTATTTAGTTGAAAAACTGTTTTTT. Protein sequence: CASSLLGTGYLVEKLFF.

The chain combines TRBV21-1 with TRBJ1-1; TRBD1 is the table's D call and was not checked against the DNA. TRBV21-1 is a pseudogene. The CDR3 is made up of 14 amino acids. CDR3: CASSNGDRNTEAFF. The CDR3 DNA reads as TGTGCCAGCAGCAATGGGGACAGGAACACTGAAGCTTTCTTT.

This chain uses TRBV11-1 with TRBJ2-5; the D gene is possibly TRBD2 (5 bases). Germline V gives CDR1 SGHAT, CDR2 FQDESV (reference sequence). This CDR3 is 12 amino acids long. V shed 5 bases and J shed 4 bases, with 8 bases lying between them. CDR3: CASSPRVETQYF. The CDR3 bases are TGTGCCAGCAGCCCGAGGGTAGAGACCCAGTACTTC.

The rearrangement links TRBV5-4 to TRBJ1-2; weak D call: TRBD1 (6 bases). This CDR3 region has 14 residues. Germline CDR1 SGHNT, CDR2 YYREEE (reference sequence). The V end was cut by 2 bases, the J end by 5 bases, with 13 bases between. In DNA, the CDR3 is TGTGCCAGCAGCTTCTCGGACAGCCGATATGGCTACACCTTC. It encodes CASSFSDSRYGYTF.

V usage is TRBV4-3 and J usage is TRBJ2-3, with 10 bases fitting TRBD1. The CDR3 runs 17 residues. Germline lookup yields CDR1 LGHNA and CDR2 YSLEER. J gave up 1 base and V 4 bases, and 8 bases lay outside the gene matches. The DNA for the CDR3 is TGCGCCAGCAGCCCGAGCGTCGGGACAGGGGGCACAGATACGCAGTATTTT. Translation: CASSPSVGTGGTDTQYF.

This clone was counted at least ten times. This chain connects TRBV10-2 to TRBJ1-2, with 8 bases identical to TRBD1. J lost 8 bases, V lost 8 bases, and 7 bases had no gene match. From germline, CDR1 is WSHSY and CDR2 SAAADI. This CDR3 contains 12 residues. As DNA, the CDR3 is TGCGCCAGCCTCTCAGGGGGCGCAGGCTACACCTTC. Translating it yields CASLSGGAGYTF.

DNA for the CDR3: TGTGCCAGCAGTATTCGAGGGGGATCTGACATTCAGTACTTC. Its protein is CASSIRGGSDIQYF. V gene TRBV9 combines with J gene TRBJ2-4, with D possibly TRBD1 on 6 matching bases. Germline-derived CDR1 and CDR2 are SGDLS and YYNGEE. Trimming pared 5 bases from V and 8 bases from J, leaving 17 bases between. CDR3 length equals 14 residues.

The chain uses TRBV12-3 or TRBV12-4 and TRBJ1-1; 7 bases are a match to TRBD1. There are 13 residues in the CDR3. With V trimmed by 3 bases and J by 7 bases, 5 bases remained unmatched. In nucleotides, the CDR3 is TGTGCCAGCAGTTTGCTCCGGGACAGTGAAGCTTTCTTT. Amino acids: CASSLLRDSEAFF.

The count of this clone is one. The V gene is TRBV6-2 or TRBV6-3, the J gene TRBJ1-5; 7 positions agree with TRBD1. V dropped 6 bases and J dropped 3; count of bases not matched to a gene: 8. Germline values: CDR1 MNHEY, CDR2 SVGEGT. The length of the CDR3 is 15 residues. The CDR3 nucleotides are TGTGCCAGCAGCCAGACAGGGAGTTTCAATCAGCCCCAGCATTTT. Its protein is CASSQTGSFNQPQHF.

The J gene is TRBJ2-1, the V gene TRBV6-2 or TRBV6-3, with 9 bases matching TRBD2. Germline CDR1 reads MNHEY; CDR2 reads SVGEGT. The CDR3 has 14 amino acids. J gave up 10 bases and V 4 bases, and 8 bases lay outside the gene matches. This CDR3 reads CASSFGGGAQEQFF. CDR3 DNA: TGTGCCAGCAGTTTTGGCGGGGGGGCACAAGAGCAGTTCTTC.

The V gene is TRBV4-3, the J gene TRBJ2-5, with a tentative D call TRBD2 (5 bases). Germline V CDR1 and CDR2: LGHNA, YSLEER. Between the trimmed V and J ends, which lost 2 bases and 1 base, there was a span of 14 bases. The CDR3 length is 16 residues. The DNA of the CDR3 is TGCGCCAGCAGCCAACTTGGACGGGGATTCCAAGAGACCCAGTACTTC. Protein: CASSQLGRGFQETQYF.

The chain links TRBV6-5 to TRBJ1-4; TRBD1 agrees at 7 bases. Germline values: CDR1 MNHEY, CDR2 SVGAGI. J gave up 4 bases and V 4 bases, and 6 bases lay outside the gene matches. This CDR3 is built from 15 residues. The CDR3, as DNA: TGTGCCAGCAGTTCAAGGGGACAGTTTAATGAAAAACTGTTTTTT. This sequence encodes CASSSRGQFNEKLFF.

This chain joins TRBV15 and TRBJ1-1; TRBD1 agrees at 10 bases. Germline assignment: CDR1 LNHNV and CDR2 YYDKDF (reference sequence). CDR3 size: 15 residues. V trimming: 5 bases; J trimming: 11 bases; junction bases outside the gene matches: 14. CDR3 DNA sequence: TGTGCCACCAGCGGATACCGAACCGGGACAGGGGCGGCTTTCTTT. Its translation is CATSGYRTGTGAAFF. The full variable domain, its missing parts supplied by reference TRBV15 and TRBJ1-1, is DAMVIQNPRYQVTQFGKPVTLSCSQTLNHNVMYWYQQKSSQAPKLLFHYYDKDFNNEADTPDNFQSRRPNTSFCFLDIRSPGLGDTAMYLCATSGYRTGTGAAFFGQGTRLTVV.

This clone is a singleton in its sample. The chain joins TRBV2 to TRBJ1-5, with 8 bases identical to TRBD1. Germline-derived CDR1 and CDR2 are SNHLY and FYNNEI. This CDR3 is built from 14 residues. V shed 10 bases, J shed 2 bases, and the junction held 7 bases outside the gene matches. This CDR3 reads CATKQGGGNQPQHF. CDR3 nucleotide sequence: TGTGCCACCAAACAGGGGGGAGGCAATCAGCCCCAGCATTTT.

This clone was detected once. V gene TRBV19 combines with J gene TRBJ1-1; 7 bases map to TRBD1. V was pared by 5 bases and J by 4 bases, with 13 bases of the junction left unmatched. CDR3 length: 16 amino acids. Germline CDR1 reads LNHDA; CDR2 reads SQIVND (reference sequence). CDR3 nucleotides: TGTGCCAGTAGTTCGGGACAGCAAGTTCCTGGCACTGAAGCTTTCTTT. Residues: CASSSGQQVPGTEAFF.

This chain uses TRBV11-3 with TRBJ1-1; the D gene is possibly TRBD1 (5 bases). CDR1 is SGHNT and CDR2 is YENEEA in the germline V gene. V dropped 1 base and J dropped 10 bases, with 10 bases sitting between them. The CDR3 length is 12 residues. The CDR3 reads CASSLAGKPAFF. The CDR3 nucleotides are TGTGCCAGCAGCTTAGCAGGGAAGCCAGCTTTCTTT.

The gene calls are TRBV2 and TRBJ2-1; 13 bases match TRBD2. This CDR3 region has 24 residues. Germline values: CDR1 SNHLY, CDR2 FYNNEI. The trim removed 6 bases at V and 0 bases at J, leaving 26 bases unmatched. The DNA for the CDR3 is TGTGCCAGCAGGGGGGATTCGGCGGGAGTAGGACTAGCGGGGGCCCCTACCTCCTACAATGAGCAGTTCTTC. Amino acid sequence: CASRGDSAGVGLAGAPTSYNEQFF.

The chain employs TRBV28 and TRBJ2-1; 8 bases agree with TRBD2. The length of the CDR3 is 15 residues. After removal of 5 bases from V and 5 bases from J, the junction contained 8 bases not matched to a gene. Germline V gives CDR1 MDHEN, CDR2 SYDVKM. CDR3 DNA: TGTGCCAGCAGTCCCCCGGGACTAGAAAACAATGAGCAGTTCTTC. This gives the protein CASSPPGLENNEQFF.

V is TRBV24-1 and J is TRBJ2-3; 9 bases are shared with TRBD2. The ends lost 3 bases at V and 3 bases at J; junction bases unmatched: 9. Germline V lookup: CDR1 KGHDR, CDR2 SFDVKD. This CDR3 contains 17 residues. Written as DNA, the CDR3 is TGTGCCACCAGTGATCCTAGCGGGGAAGCGGCGACAGATACGCAGTATTTT. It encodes CATSDPSGEAATDTQYF.